The source of this T cell receptor beta chain is a study of cytotoxic CD8 clonotypes in ibrutinib-treated CLL. Findings of the study overall: Clonality went higher at ibrutinib response and then dropped back toward baseline at progression. Under therapy, public clonotypes either contracted or stayed stable, and they were uncommon. Researchers report that baseline clonality outpaced age-matched healthy donors and tracked circulating CD8+ T-cell counts.

As for this clone: The antigen remains unidentified.

Method: immunoSEQ multiplex PCR; TCRdb's copy keeps in-frame clones and lacks some. The repertoire holds 140,000 to 150,000 clones, roughly 76% seen once, with about 5% in the top ten. The CDR3 extends over 14 amino acids. CDR1 and CDR2 from the germline V gene are SQVTM and ANQGSEA. The V end lost 4 bases, the J end lost 1 base, and 11 bases lay between the germline ends. The sample here was PBMCs, taken after 24 months of ibrutinib treatment. The rearrangement joins TRBV29-1 to TRBJ1-5; a weak D match, TRBD1 (6 bases). The sequence was obtained from a human donor with chronic lymphocytic leukemia. CDR3 region: CSVALGGSNQPQHF. In DNA, the CDR3 is TGCAGCGTTGCCCTAGGGGGGAGCAATCAGCCCCAGCATTTT.